The 6 T cell receptor beta chains presented below share a single source sample, sequenced in a study of tumor and adjacent non-tumor tissue in lung cancer. RNA was extracted from bulk tissue without any cell sorting. More than 3 cm separated this lung sample from the edge of the tumor. A modified ARM-PCR protocol with three rounds of nested PCR amplified TCRbeta. TCRdb reprocessed the multiplex PCR reads with MiXCR, giving one entry per CDR3 protein. The sample shows tens of thousands of distinct CDR3 sequences, around 76% of them seen only once. The sequencing input was distant non-tumor lung tissue. The origin of the receptors is a man aged 70 or older with non-small cell lung cancer.

About this clonotype itself: Likely a read error: the CDR3 ends without its conserved phenylalanine or tryptophan. The chain couples TRBV29-1 to TRBJ2-5; D not certain. CDR1 SQVTM and CDR2 ANQGSEA come from the germline V gene. There are 13 residues in the CDR3. In DNA form, the CDR3 reads TGCAGTGTGGCCGCTAGGTTCCAAGAGACCCAGTACCTC. Its protein product is CSVAARFQETQYL.

Concerning this clonotype: As the CDR3 is not closed by the conserved phenylalanine or tryptophan, this likely results from a read error. This rearrangement joins TRBV28 to TRBJ2-6, with D possibly TRBD1 on 6 matching bases. This CDR3 contains 16 residues. CDR1 and CDR2 (germline): MDHEN, SYDVKM. The CDR3 is CASRSQGSSGANLLTL. The CDR3, as DNA: TGTGCCAGCAGAAGTCAGGGGAGCTCCGGGGCCAACCTCCTGACTCTC.

Points on this clonotype: It may be a read error: a sequence one base away is much more abundant. The gene calls are TRBV7-8 and TRBJ2-2, with a weak D call TRBD2 (5 bases). The germline gives CDR1 SGHVS, CDR2 FQNEAQ. The CDR3 has 15 residues. CDR3 protein: CASSLVTRNTGKLFF. CDR3 coding DNA: TGTGCCAGCAGCTTAGTAACGCGGAACACCGGGAAGCTGTTTTTT.

The rearrangement links TRBV28 to TRBJ1-6, with TRBD1 as a possible D gene (6 bases). V lost 5 bases and J 7 bases, leaving 15 bases between the germline ends. Germline V gives CDR1 MDHEN, CDR2 SYDVKM. The CDR3 contains 15 residues. The CDR3 sequence: CASSTSDSRNSPLHF. The DNA of the CDR3 is TGTGCCAGCAGTACCTCGGACAGCCGCAATTCACCCCTCCACTTT.

The DNA of the CDR3 is TGTGCCAGCAAACGGGGGCGAAACACTGCGGAGCTGTTTTTT. As protein: CASKRGRNTAELFF. The rearrangement links TRBV6-2 or TRBV6-3 to TRBJ2-2; the D gene could be TRBD1 or TRBD2 (6 bases each). The CDR3 has 14 residues. V lost 7 bases and J lost 10, with 19 bases in between. CDR1 is MNHEY, CDR2 SVGEGT, per germline.

As regards this clonotype: This may come from a read error, since a much larger clone is one base off. V is TRBV5-6 and J is TRBJ1-3; D ambiguous. Looked up from germline, CDR1 is SGHDT and CDR2 is YYEEEE. This CDR3 is built from 16 residues. The V gene lost 1 base and the J gene lost 3 bases, with 14 bases spanning the gap. CDR3 in amino acids: CASSLWGREDGNTIYF. DNA for the CDR3: TGTGCCAGCAGCTTGTGGGGAAGAGAAGATGGAAACACCATATATTTT.